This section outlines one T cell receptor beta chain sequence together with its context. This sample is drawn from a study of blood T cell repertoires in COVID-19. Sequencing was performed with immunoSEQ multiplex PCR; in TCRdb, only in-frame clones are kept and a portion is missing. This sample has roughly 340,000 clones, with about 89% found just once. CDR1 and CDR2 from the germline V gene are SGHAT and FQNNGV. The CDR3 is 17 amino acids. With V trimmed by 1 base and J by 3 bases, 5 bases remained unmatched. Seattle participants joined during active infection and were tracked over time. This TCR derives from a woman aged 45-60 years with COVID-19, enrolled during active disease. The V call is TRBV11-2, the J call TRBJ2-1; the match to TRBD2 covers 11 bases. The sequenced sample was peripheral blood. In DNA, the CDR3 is TGTGCCAGCAGCTTAGCCCTCGGGACTAGCGGCTACAATGAGCAGTTCTTC. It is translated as CASSLALGTSGYNEQFF. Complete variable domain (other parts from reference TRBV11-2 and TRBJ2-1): EAGVAQSPRYKIIEKRQSVAFWCNPISGHATLYWYQQILGQGPKLLIQFQNNGVVDDSQLPKDRFSAERLKGVDSTLKIQPAKLEDSAVYLCASSLALGTSGYNEQFFGPGTRLTVL.